This T cell receptor beta chain was captured by sequencing in a study of shared clonotypes between healthy human individuals (dated by TCRdb to 2018 to 2020). A note on the overall study: The cohort comprised a couple of women and a few men aged 18 to 49 years. Libraries were prepared and TCR repertoires were sequenced by different laboratories using diverse techniques, in order to increase sequencing depth and limit assay-specific biases. Per donor, three plates each were used for CD4 naive and CD4 memory, two for CD8 naive, and one for CD8 memory. The study deeply sequenced blood TCR repertoires of about five healthy adults to estimate repertoire size and the extent of clonotype sharing between individuals. Between about 0.9 and 9 billion PBMCs per donor were obtained by leukapheresis. The paper as a whole reports these results and caveats: Based on pairwise subsampling, the degree of clonotype sharing among donors was expected to be affected by sequencing depth. Clonotypes shared by all four sorted-subset donors showed higher generation probabilities than non-shared clonotypes. Sampling was restricted to blood, and TCR repertoires in tissue are likely to differ from TCR repertoires in blood. Because the study included only a small number of donors, the genetic and exposure-history diversity represented was limited. Naive subsets generally had larger estimated clonotype richness than memory subsets did. Even with the large sequencing depth, rarefaction of the sorted-subset datasets indicated that sequencing was incomplete. About 4.5% of naive CD4, 3.5% of naive CD8, around 2.3% of memory CD4, and about 0.4% of memory CD8 clonotypes were shared across a few donors.

The donors were healthy, HIV-negative adults with no recently reported acute infections or vaccinations. Every donor was a Caucasian adult residing in Nashville, Tennessee, USA. CD4+ T cells were enriched by magnetic negative selection; naive cells were then positively selected on CD45RA, and the negative fraction formed the memory subset. After blood collection by leukapheresis, PBMCs were isolated using Ficoll-Histopaque density gradient centrifugation and then cryopreserved in the vapor phase of liquid nitrogen. Analytical flow cytometry was used to check the purity and quantity of every magnetically sorted T cell population. Each sorted fraction had its genomic DNA isolated and then quantified by UV absorbance on a Nanodrop 2000c. As concerns this clone: The antigen it recognizes is unknown. No clone much larger than this one lies a single base away; base qualities are absent.

Using the deep immunoSEQ assay, multiplex PCR amplified TCR CDR3 regions from genomic DNA. For each cell subset, the extracted genomic DNA was distributed evenly across all wells of several immunoSEQ 96-well plates, and each plate served as one replicate. For sorted subsets, 200 to 250 ng of genomic DNA, equivalent to around 31,000 T cell genomes, went into each replicate PCR. Purified libraries were quantified with a Qubit 3.0 fluorometer, sized on a Bioanalyzer 2100, and re-quantified with the KAPA Library Quantification kit. A separate single-read 150-cycle Illumina NextSeq 550 flow cell was used to sequence each immunoSEQ 96-well plate. On the authors' methods: The immunoSEQ output contained only junctional sequences without quality scores, so filtering could not match that applied to full-length reads. Sequences were annotated with PyIR, a Python wrapper for IgBLAST v1.9, and V/J genes and CDR3 were assigned using IMGT germline references. Reads were removed for weak V/J assignments (E-value above 1e-6), missing CDR3, stop codons, out-of-frame junctions, or ambiguous translated residues. V3J clonotypes were defined as sequences sharing an identical inferred V gene, J gene, and CDR3 amino acid sequence. Percentage overlap between repertoires was computed as shared unique clonotypes divided by the size of the smaller repertoire. RTK rarefaction, the Chao1 estimator, and Recon v2.1 estimates of unobserved clonotypes were used to assess repertoire richness. Generation probabilities were computed with OLGA for all TCRbeta clonotypes obtained by the gDNA method from several donors. The table was pulled from immuneACCESS by TCRdb, which kept in-frame rearrangements only. Such tables lose some clones; where checked, under half of the loss comes from unresolved V genes, and the rest has no known cause. V, J and clone size are taken as reported in that table, and D and trimming were inferred from the DNA itself. Recorded for this sample are about 2.3 million clones; 80% to 95% of them occurred a single time. The ten largest account for more than 0.35% of the sample.

Via the germline V gene, CDR1 is SGHTA and CDR2 FQGNSA. Trimming removed 4 bases from V and 5 bases from J; the gene matches leave 7 bases unexplained. From the cysteine up to the phenylalanine, the CDR3 has a length of 15 residues. Only CDR3 DNA remains: 45 bases, in frame from the first base. The sample comprised naive CD4+ T cells from PBMCs. The intended sense of this specimen's cell subset or site label: CD45RA+ positively selected. This chain is built from TRBV7-2 and TRBJ2-5, with 10 middle bases fitting TRBD1. The source is a man younger than 30 in good health. Some clones in this sample may be carry-over from other donors' samples. The CDR3 protein is CASSYRQGAGETQYF. In nucleotides, the sequence is TGTGCCAGCAGCTACAGACAGGGGGCAGGGGAGACCCAGTACTTC.